This T cell receptor beta chain was recovered during a study of blood T cell repertoires in COVID-19 (dated by TCRdb to the early 2020s). Regarding the study in general: Collaborator samples came from the United States, Italy and Spain and covered acute and convalescent phases of COVID-19. The material from the prospective study consisted of cDNA or gDNA derived from T cells, B-cell-depleted T cells, or PBMCs. The samples were drawn from two sources: the first 160 participants of the ongoing ImmuneRACE study, and over 950 subjects contributed by 6 global collaborators. Where HLA class I and class II types were available, the types were taken from metadata supplied by the sample provider, not from assay-based typing. Nearly every sample came with metadata listing a de-identified subject ID, COVID-19 status, age in years and sex. A freely available public database, intended as a resource for researchers studying the immune response to SARS-CoV-2, is where the repertoires were released. Subjects who had been exposed to COVID-19, were actively infected with it, or had recovered from it provided the deeply sampled blood TCRbeta repertoires that made up the dataset.

Deletion took 0 bases off V and 4 bases off J, with a span of 13 bases between the germline ends. From the cysteine through the phenylalanine, the CDR3 covers 16 amino acids. The kept DNA is CDR3 alone, 48 bases in frame from the first base. Per the germline V gene, SGDLS is the CDR1 and YYNGEE is the CDR2. As regards this clone: Its antigen is still unknown. Base qualities are not recorded, but no much larger clone differs from it by a single base.

Whole blood was collected in K2EDTA tubes by collaborating institutions according to the institutions' own protocols. For TCRbeta analysis, collaborator samples were shipped as frozen whole blood, as isolated PBMCs, or as DNA extracted from either sample type. The research as a whole found: Clinical and demographic metadata were provided uncurated, with the amount varying by source and participant.

TCRbeta CDR3 regions were amplified from genomic DNA using the immunoSEQ Assay, a bias-controlled multiplex PCR. The original pipeline was this. Nucleated cell counts per sample were estimated from amplification of reference gene primers within the assay. Sequence reads were collapsed and filtered to measure the absolute abundance of every unique TCRbeta CDR3 rearrangement. For each sample, productive Simpson clonality was calculated by taking the square root of Simpson's diversity index across productive rearrangements. TCRdb took over this immuneACCESS table, retaining in-frame rearrangements with V and J assigned. Such tables are incomplete; in checked studies, under half of the missing clones stem from an unresolved V gene, and the remainder is unexplained. For V, J and clone size, that table is used; D and trimming come from the DNA. The sample contains around 100,000 clones, around 86% of them found a single time. The biggest ten clones account for approximately 4.7% of the sample.

Source material: peripheral blood. Recombination linked TRBV9 to TRBJ2-2; the best D guess is TRBD1, with 5 bases matching. The origin of this receptor is a man between 40 and 49 years old with acute or convalescent COVID-19. The nucleotides are TGTGCCAGCAGCGTAGACCCAGGGTATGGCACCGGGGAGCTGTTTTTT. The resulting protein is CASSVDPGYGTGELFF.